The next 16 T cell receptor beta chains were all read from a single sample in a study of CD8+CD57+ T cells in acquired aplastic anemia. In patients chosen for sequencing, flow cytometry had shown CD8+CD57+ cell expansion. It was genomic DNA that served as the template for profiling TCR beta VDJ and CDR3. TCRdb recomputed calls from the reads with MiXCR, one row per CDR3 protein. Here the sample spans 150,000 or so distinct CDR3 sequences, 40% to 60% being singletons. The material sequenced was sorted CD4+, CD8+, or CD8+CD57+ T cells (not recorded which) from PBMCs. The receptors come from a human donor with aplastic anemia.

The rearrangement uses TRBV6-5 and TRBJ2-5, with 7 bases matching TRBD2. From germline, CDR1 is MNHEY and CDR2 SVGAGI. With V trimmed by 0 bases and J by 2 bases, 0 bases remained unmatched. The CDR3 is made up of 14 amino acids. The CDR3 here is CASSYSSGQETQYF. CDR3 DNA: TGTGCCAGCAGTTACTCTAGCGGGCAAGAGACCCAGTACTTC.

The genes are TRBV29-1 and TRBJ2-7; no firm D call. CDR3 size: 15 residues. Germline loops: CDR1 SQVTM, CDR2 ANQGSEA. The V end lost 0 bases, the J end lost 3 bases, and 15 bases lay between the germline ends. DNA of the CDR3: TGCAGCGTTGAAGATCGTAGGACCGGGTACTACGAGCAGTACTTC. It codes for CSVEDRRTGYYEQYF.

This clonotype was observed a single time. The junction does not match germline at one end; this may be a read error. The CDR3 region is CASSYGEGSAEGFF. The DNA of the CDR3 is TGTGCCAGCAGTTACGGCGAGGGATCAGCTGAAGGTTTCTTT. The chain is built from TRBV6-5 and TRBJ1-1; D gene uncertain. The CDR3 totals 14 residues. Germline assignment: CDR1 MNHEY and CDR2 SVGAGI.

This chain joins TRBV24-1 and TRBJ2-1; 8 bases line up with TRBD2. Germline V gene sequence: CDR1 KGHDR, CDR2 SFDVKD. The CDR3 runs 16 residues. With 3 bases clipped from V and 4 bases from J, the junction kept 7 bases outside the gene matches. The CDR3 spells CATSDDIAGLYNEQFF. Written as DNA, the CDR3 is TGTGCCACCAGTGATGACATAGCGGGACTATACAATGAGCAGTTCTTC.

The chain links TRBV7-2 to TRBJ2-3; D call uncertain. Deletions cut 0 bases from V and 2 bases from J, with 6 bases between. Germline values: CDR1 SGHTA, CDR2 FQGNSA. The length of the CDR3 is 14 residues. In DNA form, the CDR3 reads TGTGCCAGCAGCTTAGCCTCGATCACAGATACGCAGTATTTT. Residues: CASSLASITDTQYF.

As to this clonotype: One junction end does not reproduce the germline sequence, and a read error may be involved. The chain employs TRBV7-8 and TRBJ1-2; unclear D gene. CDR1 SGHVS and CDR2 FQNEAQ come from the germline V gene. There are 13 residues in the CDR3. The CDR3 loop reads CASSLLTDCGYTF. The DNA of the CDR3 is TGTGCTAGCAGCTTATTGACGGATTGTGGCTACACCTTC.

The chain recombines TRBV15 with TRBJ1-6; D unclear. Germline assignment: CDR1 LNHNV and CDR2 YYDKDF (reference sequence). This CDR3 spans 14 amino acids. V gave up 4 bases and J gave up 10 bases, with 14 bases separating them. CDR3 sequence reads: CATSTVGLASPLHF. The CDR3, as DNA: TGTGCCACCAGCACGGTAGGGTTAGCGTCACCCCTCCACTTT.

This clonotype appeared many times. The CDR3 spells CASSVSGYSNQPQHF. The CDR3, as DNA: TGTGCCAGCAGCGTAAGCGGTTATAGCAATCAGCCCCAGCATTTT. The rearrangement links TRBV9 to TRBJ1-5; D uncertain. The CDR3 is made up of 15 amino acids. Germline V gives CDR1 SGDLS, CDR2 YYNGEE. V shed 1 base and J shed 0 bases, with 8 bases lying between them.

This clonotype was picked up many times. V usage is TRBV29-1 and J usage is TRBJ1-2; 7 nucleotides agree with TRBD1. The V and J ends lost 1 base and 6 bases, in that order; junction bases with no gene match: 2. Germline-derived CDR1 and CDR2 are SQVTM and ANQGSEA. The CDR3 spans 12 residues. The CDR3 region is CSVEGQGDGYTF. DNA of the CDR3: TGCAGCGTTGAAGGACAGGGAGATGGCTACACCTTC.

This clonotype was seen repeatedly, ten times or more. The chain joins TRBV7-9 to TRBJ2-7, with 7 bases matching TRBD2. CDR1 and CDR2 (germline): SEHNR, FQNEAQ (reference sequence). The CDR3 length is 13 residues. Losses at the gene ends were 3 bases for V and 5 bases for J; bases not matched to a gene: 4. The CDR3 loop reads CASSFGGTHEQYF. The CDR3 DNA follows: TGTGCCAGCAGCTTCGGGGGGACCCACGAGCAGTACTTC.

V usage is TRBV5-5 and J usage is TRBJ2-7; possibly TRBD2 for D (5 bases). There are 15 residues in the CDR3. Germline values: CDR1 SGHKS, CDR2 YYEKEE (reference sequence). With 4 bases removed from V and 3 bases from J, the gap between germline ends came to 17 bases. The CDR3 sequence: CASSTISDGLYEQYF. Here the CDR3 DNA reads TGTGCCAGCAGCACGATCTCAGACGGACTCTACGAGCAGTACTTC.

The chain couples TRBV10-2 to TRBJ2-7, with a tentative D call TRBD1 (6 bases). The germline CDR1 and CDR2 sequences are WSHSY and SAAADI. CDR3 length: 12 residues. Trimming shortened V by 8 bases and J by 2 bases, and 10 bases separated the two germline ends. This CDR3 is CASLTGTYEQYF. DNA of the CDR3: TGCGCCAGCCTGACAGGAACCTACGAGCAGTACTTC.

This clonotype was found a few times. The V call is TRBV29-1, the J call TRBJ2-3, with D possibly matching TRBD2 (6 bases). In germline, CDR1 is SQVTM, CDR2 ANQGSEA. Trimming removed 5 bases from V and 5 bases from J, with 11 bases in between. The CDR3 is 12 amino acids. DNA of the CDR3: TGCAGCGTTCGTCAGGGAGGAGATACGCAGTATTTT. Its protein is CSVRQGGDTQYF.

The CDR3 bases are TGTGCCAGCAGCCTGAGGGCAGGGAGGCGGGAGACCCAGTACTTC. This gives the protein CASSLRAGRRETQYF. The chain recombines TRBV5-5 with TRBJ2-5; a weak D match, TRBD2 (6 bases). This CDR3 comprises 15 residues. CDR1 is SGHKS, CDR2 YYEKEE, per germline (reference sequence). V was shortened by 4 bases and J by 5 bases, with 18 bases between the two germline ends.

This clonotype was recorded many times. This chain uses TRBV4-2 with TRBJ1-6; tentative D call: TRBD1 (6 bases). The CDR3 has 20 amino acids. CDR1 and CDR2 from the germline V gene are LGHNA and YNFKEQ. The ends were cut back, 4 bases at V and 0 bases at J, with 22 bases in the middle. CDR3 DNA: TGTGCCAGCAGCCCCTCCCCTAAAGGGGGAAATAGCTCCTATAATTCACCCCTCCACTTT. This translates into CASSPSPKGGNSSYNSPLHF.

V is TRBV7-4 and J is TRBJ1-5; D is uncertain. This CDR3 has 18 residues. Germline-derived CDR1 and CDR2 are SGHVT and SQSDAQ. V was pared by 7 bases and J by 3 bases, with 25 bases between. The CDR3: CASTPNGPLRVANQPQHF. The DNA of the CDR3 is TGTGCCAGCACCCCGAACGGCCCCCTTCGGGTCGCCAATCAGCCCCAGCATTTT.